This TCR beta chain was captured in a study of cytotoxic CD8 clonotypes in ibrutinib-treated CLL. Clones were sequenced by immunoSEQ multiplex PCR, and TCRdb holds only the in-frame ones, with some missing. The profile shows about 200,000 clones, around three quarters of them singletons. From germline, CDR1 is MNHNS and CDR2 SASEGT. Germline trimming cut 7 bases from V and 7 bases from J; bases unmatched to any gene: 5. CDR3 length: 12 amino acids. The starting material was PBMCs, obtained after 24 months of ibrutinib treatment. The sequence was obtained from a human donor with chronic lymphocytic leukemia. The chain is built from TRBV6-1 and TRBJ1-1, with 8 bases identical to TRBD1. CDR3 in amino acids: CASTPGGFEAFF. The CDR3 coding sequence is TGTGCCAGCACCCCAGGGGGCTTTGAAGCTTTCTTT.